A single sample gave rise to the 31 T cell receptor beta chains below, sequenced in a study of OX40 agonist ivuxolimab in advanced cancers. Here immunoSEQ multiplex PCR was the method, and the copy in TCRdb shows in-frame clones only, minus some. The repertoire includes 100,000 or so clones, more than 90% of them detected once, and around 3.3% sits in the top ten. The starting material was CD4+ or CD8+ T cells sorted from blood, obtained in a trial of the OX40 agonist ivuxolimab. The receptors shown here come from an adult with an advanced solid tumor such as melanoma, head and neck, liver or kidney cancer.

The V call is TRBV4-1, the J call TRBJ1-1; D remains unclear. Trimming took 1 base from V and 5 from J, leaving 8 bases between them. Per the germline V gene, CDR1 is MGHRA and CDR2 is YSYEKL. This CDR3 is built from 13 residues. CDR3 in amino acids: CASSQVIFTEAFF. CDR3 nucleotide sequence: TGCGCCAGCAGCCAAGTGATCTTTACTGAAGCTTTCTTT.

The chain joins TRBV11-2 to TRBJ2-7; TRBD2 matches at 10 bases. Unmatched junction bases numbered 6, after V lost 4 bases and J lost 0 bases. Germline CDR1 is SGHAT and CDR2 is FQNNGV. This CDR3 region has 16 residues. This CDR3 reads CASSSSSGGSSYEQYF. The CDR3 nucleotides are TGTGCCAGCAGCTCCTCTAGCGGGGGCAGCTCCTACGAGCAGTACTTC. The full variable domain, in which reference TRBV11-2 and TRBJ2-7 provide the parts outside the CDR3, is EAGVAQSPRYKIIEKRQSVAFWCNPISGHATLYWYQQILGQGPKLLIQFQNNGVVDDSQLPKDRFSAERLKGVDSTLKIQPAKLEDSAVYLCASSSSSGGSSYEQYFGPGTRLTVT.

The V call is TRBV6-4, the J call TRBJ2-6; D gene uncertain. Per the germline V gene, CDR1 is MRHNA and CDR2 is SNTAGT. Trimming removed 5 bases at V and 5 bases at J, with 22 bases between. The CDR3 spans 18 residues. The CDR3 coding sequence is TGTGCCAGCAGTAATACGAGCTCACGACAAAGTCGGGCCAACGTCCTGACTTTC. This sequence encodes CASSNTSSRQSRANVLTF.

The rearrangement uses TRBV28 and TRBJ2-3; 15 nucleotides agree with TRBD2. The J segment lost 6 bases and the V segment lost 6 bases, leaving 4 bases of the junction unmatched. The CDR3 spans 15 residues. Germline V CDR1 and CDR2: MDHEN, SYDVKM. CDR3 residues: CASSGTSGGRDTQYF. CDR3 DNA: TGTGCCAGCAGCGGGACTAGCGGGGGGCGGGATACGCAGTATTTT.

Concerning this clone: Within the sample, other DNA sequences also encode this same CDR3. V usage is TRBV19 and J usage is TRBJ2-7; D unclear. This CDR3 is 13 amino acids long. Germline loops: CDR1 LNHDA, CDR2 SQIVND (reference sequence). Trimming took off 3 bases at V and 2 bases at J, with 8 bases between the two ends. The CDR3 DNA reads as TGTGCCAGTAGTATCGGAACAGCCTACGAGCAGTACTTC. Translating it yields CASSIGTAYEQYF.

This chain uses TRBV25-1 with TRBJ2-2, with 9 bases matching TRBD2. There are 16 residues in the CDR3. The V gene end was trimmed by 3 bases and the J gene end by 6 bases; junction bases not matched to a gene: 8. Germline-derived CDR1 and CDR2 are MGHDK and SYGVNS. CDR3 DNA sequence: TGTGCCAGCAGTGACCCAGCGGGAGGCCGCCCCGGGGAGCTGTTTTTT. It is translated as CASSDPAGGRPGELFF.

CDR3 amino acids: CASSFRRDGTPRTEAFF. The CDR3, as DNA: TGTGCCAGCAGCTTCAGACGGGACGGGACACCCAGAACTGAAGCTTTCTTT. The chain employs TRBV7-9 and TRBJ1-1, with D possibly matching TRBD1 (6 bases). Trimming shortened V by 3 bases and J by 5 bases, and 22 bases separated the two germline ends. The CDR3 runs 17 residues. Germline V lookup: CDR1 SEHNR, CDR2 FQNEAQ (reference sequence).

The rearrangement joins TRBV2 to TRBJ1-2, with 8 bases fitting TRBD1. There are 16 residues in the CDR3. CDR1 is SNHLY and CDR2 is FYNNEI in the germline V gene. V was clipped by 4 bases and J by 3 bases; unmatched bases: 10. CDR3 bases: TGTGCCAGCAGTGGGGGTGGACAGGGAGGGGACTATGGCTACACCTTC. This codes for CASSGGGQGGDYGYTF.

The chain employs TRBV29-1 and TRBJ2-6; D ambiguous. The V and J ends lost 5 bases and 5 bases respectively, with 13 bases between them. CDR1 is SQVTM and CDR2 is ANQGSEA in the germline V gene. The CDR3 runs 14 residues. The CDR3 protein is CSVCIQSRANVLTF. In DNA, the CDR3 is TGCAGCGTTTGCATACAAAGTCGGGCCAACGTCCTGACTTTC.

This rearrangement joins TRBV28 to TRBJ1-2; 7 nucleotides agree with TRBD1. This CDR3 is 13 amino acids long. After removal of 3 bases from V and 7 bases from J, the junction contained 5 bases not matched to a gene. CDR1 MDHEN and CDR2 SYDVKM come from the germline V gene. This chain's CDR3 is CASSFPTGLGYTF. CDR3 bases: TGTGCCAGCAGTTTTCCGACAGGGCTTGGCTACACCTTC.

The chain links TRBV7-2 to TRBJ1-1; 8 bases agree with TRBD1. CDR3 size: 15 residues. The trim removed 7 bases at V and 0 bases at J, leaving 7 bases unmatched. Germline CDR1 is SGHTA and CDR2 is FQGNSA. The CDR3 region is CASTNYRGMNTEAFF. DNA of the CDR3: TGTGCCAGCACTAATTACAGGGGGATGAACACTGAAGCTTTCTTT.

This rearrangement joins TRBV30 to TRBJ2-1; perhaps TRBD2 as D (6 bases). Germline assignment: CDR1 GTSNPN and CDR2 SVGIG (reference sequence). Trimming removed 4 bases at V and 6 bases at J, with 16 bases between. The CDR3 runs to 14 residues. For the CDR3, the DNA is TGTGCCTGGACCAACGGAGGGATCGGCAATGAGCAGTTCTTC. The encoded protein is CAWTNGGIGNEQFF.

The V call is TRBV18, the J call TRBJ1-5; no clear D. Trimming pared 0 bases from V and 0 bases from J, leaving 9 bases between. The CDR3 consists of 16 residues. The germline CDR1 and CDR2 sequences are KGHSH and LQKENI. DNA for the CDR3: TGTGCCAGCTCACCACCGGGCAGATATAGCAATCAGCCCCAGCATTTT. As protein: CASSPPGRYSNQPQHF.

The J gene is TRBJ2-1, the V gene TRBV5-1; D is ambiguous. The CDR3 extends over 14 amino acids. CDR1 and CDR2 from the germline V gene are SGHRS and YFSETQ. With 2 bases removed from V and 3 bases from J, the gap between germline ends came to 9 bases. DNA for the CDR3: TGCGCCAGCAGCTTCCGGGCAGACTACAATGAGCAGTTCTTC. Its protein product is CASSFRADYNEQFF.

J is TRBJ2-6 and V is TRBV5-4, with 12 bases that match TRBD2. V lost 6 bases and J lost 0; bases outside the gene matches: 7. CDR3 length: 18 residues. CDR1 SGHNT and CDR2 YYREEE come from the germline V gene (reference sequence). The CDR3 is CASTPSGGVPSGANVLTF. The CDR3 DNA sequence: TGTGCCAGCACCCCTAGCGGGGGGGTCCCCTCTGGGGCCAACGTCCTGACTTTC.

The chain employs TRBV7-6 and TRBJ2-1; 7 nucleotides align to TRBD2. CDR3 length equals 13 residues. V shed 5 bases and J 8 bases; nucleotides not matched to a gene: 6. CDR1 and CDR2 (germline): SGHVS, FNYEAQ. Written as DNA, the CDR3 is TGTGCCAGCAGCCAGAGACTAGCCCATGAGCAGTTCTTC. Its protein is CASSQRLAHEQFF. Combining the CDR3 with reference TRBV7-6 and TRBJ2-1 gives the whole variable domain GAGVSQSPRYKVTKRGQDVALRCDPISGHVSLYWYRQALGQGPEFLTYFNYEAQQDKSGLPNDRFSAERPEGSISTLTIQRTEQRDSAMYRCASSQRLAHEQFFGPGTRLTVL.

DNA for the CDR3: TGTGCCAGCAGCTTCGGCGGGAGCTCCTACGAGCAGTACTTC. Protein product: CASSFGGSSYEQYF. The chain recombines TRBV7-9 with TRBJ2-7; TRBD2 matches at 7 bases. Germline V gene data show CDR1 as SEHNR and CDR2 as FQNEAQ (reference sequence). There are 14 residues in the CDR3. With 3 bases clipped from V and 0 bases from J, the junction kept 2 bases outside the gene matches.

This clone was recorded only once. V is TRBV4-3 and J is TRBJ1-2; D not certain. Trimming took off 0 bases at V and 0 bases at J, with 5 bases between the two ends. The CDR3 consists of 14 residues. CDR1 and CDR2 (germline): LGHNA, YSLEER. CDR3 nucleotide sequence: TGCGCCAGCAGCCAAGACAGAGCTAACTATGGCTACACCTTC. It is translated as CASSQDRANYGYTF.

This chain connects TRBV2 to TRBJ1-5, with D uncertain. The CDR3 is 14 amino acids. Germline CDR1 SNHLY, CDR2 FYNNEI. Trimming removed 4 bases from V and 0 bases from J, with 7 bases in between. The CDR3 is CASSVTDSNQPQHF. DNA for the CDR3: TGTGCCAGCAGTGTGACGGATAGCAATCAGCCCCAGCATTTT.

This chain connects TRBV4-1 to TRBJ2-1; D assignment may be TRBD1 or TRBD2 (5 bases each). The CDR3 length is 15 residues. Trimming took 6 bases from V and 5 from J, leaving 17 bases between them. Germline assignment: CDR1 MGHRA and CDR2 YSYEKL. The CDR3 reads CASRRGITSNNEQFF. CDR3 coding DNA: TGCGCCAGCAGGAGGGGTATTACCTCTAACAATGAGCAGTTCTTC.

The gene calls are TRBV9 and TRBJ1-5, with TRBD1 identical over 8 bases. Germline trimming cut 4 bases from V and 5 bases from J; bases unmatched to any gene: 8. The CDR3 totals 15 residues. Germline loops: CDR1 SGDLS, CDR2 YYNGEE. The CDR3 here is CASSLGAGGDQPQHF. The CDR3 DNA follows: TGTGCCAGCAGCCTAGGGGCAGGGGGCGATCAGCCCCAGCATTTT.

The chain carries TRBV18 and TRBJ1-2; no definite D call. Germline CDR1 and CDR2: KGHSH and LQKENI. This CDR3 has 14 amino acids. Trimming removed 2 bases from V and 4 bases from J, with 11 bases in between. The CDR3 protein is CASSPDSGGYGYTF. CDR3 sequence (DNA): TGTGCCAGCTCACCAGATTCGGGAGGCTATGGCTACACCTTC.

CDR3 sequence (DNA): TGTGCCAGCAGTTACTCGATGGGGGGGAACGGCTACACCTTC. As protein: CASSYSMGGNGYTF. The chain is built from TRBV6-6 and TRBJ1-2; tentative D call: TRBD1 (5 bases). Trimming removed 0 bases from V and 8 bases from J, with 13 bases in between. The germline V gene encodes CDR1 MNHNY and CDR2 SVGAGI (reference sequence). The CDR3 has 14 residues.

The rearrangement joins TRBV19 to TRBJ1-5, with a weak D call TRBD1 (5 bases). Trimming took off 3 bases at V and 3 bases at J, with 12 bases between the two ends. Germline values: CDR1 LNHDA, CDR2 SQIVND (reference sequence). The CDR3 has 15 residues. The chain's CDR3 is CASSIFTGLNQPQHF. CDR3 DNA: TGTGCCAGTAGTATTTTCACAGGCCTCAATCAGCCCCAGCATTTT.

V usage is TRBV6-6 and J usage is TRBJ1-2, with TRBD1 matching 7 bases. The V gene's germline CDR1 is MNHNY and CDR2 SVGAGI (reference sequence). The CDR3 has 15 residues. The V and J ends lost 6 bases and 2 bases, in that order; junction bases with no gene match: 9. DNA of the CDR3: TGTGCCAGCAGCCCCGACTTGACAGGGAACTATGGCTACACCTTC. Amino acid sequence: CASSPDLTGNYGYTF.

This chain links TRBV6-5 with TRBJ2-3, with 7 bases fitting TRBD2. CDR3 length equals 15 residues. CDR1 and CDR2 (germline): MNHEY, SVGAGI. The V and J ends lost 6 bases and 2 bases, in that order; junction bases with no gene match: 8. The CDR3 loop reads CASSFGRSYTDTQYF. CDR3 nucleotide sequence: TGTGCCAGCAGCTTCGGGAGGAGCTACACAGATACGCAGTATTTT.

This clone was observed a single time. Within the sample, other DNA sequences also encode this same CDR3. The rearrangement uses TRBV30 and TRBJ2-7, with 9 bases matching TRBD1. The V gene's germline CDR1 is GTSNPN and CDR2 SVGIG (reference sequence). The CDR3 has 14 residues. Trimming removed 2 bases from V and 1 base from J; junction bases left unmatched: 3. Here the CDR3 reads CAWSLGQGSYEQYF. The CDR3 DNA sequence: TGTGCCTGGAGTCTGGGACAGGGATCCTACGAGCAGTACTTC.

The chain has TRBV5-1 and TRBJ1-2, with 9 bases that match TRBD1. The ends lost 3 bases at V and 2 bases at J; junction bases unmatched: 8. From germline, CDR1 is SGHRS and CDR2 YFSETQ. This CDR3 is 16 amino acids long. The CDR3 protein is CASSSGQGTQNYGYTF. The CDR3 coding sequence is TGCGCCAGCAGCTCGGGACAGGGAACCCAAAACTATGGCTACACCTTC.

The V and J genes are TRBV2 and TRBJ2-4; the D call may be TRBD1 or TRBD2 (5 bases each). In germline, CDR1 is SNHLY, CDR2 FYNNEI. The germline V and J ends were trimmed by 8 bases and 7 bases, with 15 bases remaining between them. The CDR3 is 13 amino acids. The chain's CDR3 is CASFRKGTNIQYF. CDR3 in DNA: TGTGCCAGCTTTCGTAAAGGGACCAACATTCAGTACTTC.

The chain recombines TRBV19 with TRBJ1-5; 8 bases map to TRBD1. Germline assignment: CDR1 LNHDA and CDR2 SQIVND (reference sequence). This CDR3 is built from 13 residues. With 6 bases clipped from V and 7 bases from J, the junction kept 5 bases outside the gene matches. The DNA of the CDR3 is TGTGCCAGTAGCACAGGGGGAGGCCAGCCCCAGCATTTT. Residues: CASSTGGGQPQHF.

The chain carries TRBV2 and TRBJ2-1; no reliable D call. Trimming took 6 bases from V and 6 from J, leaving 12 bases between them. The CDR3 sequence is 13 residues long. Germline-derived CDR1 and CDR2 are SNHLY and FYNNEI. The CDR3 here is CASSDSISNEQFF. The CDR3 DNA reads TGTGCCAGCAGCGACTCTATAAGCAATGAGCAGTTCTTC.